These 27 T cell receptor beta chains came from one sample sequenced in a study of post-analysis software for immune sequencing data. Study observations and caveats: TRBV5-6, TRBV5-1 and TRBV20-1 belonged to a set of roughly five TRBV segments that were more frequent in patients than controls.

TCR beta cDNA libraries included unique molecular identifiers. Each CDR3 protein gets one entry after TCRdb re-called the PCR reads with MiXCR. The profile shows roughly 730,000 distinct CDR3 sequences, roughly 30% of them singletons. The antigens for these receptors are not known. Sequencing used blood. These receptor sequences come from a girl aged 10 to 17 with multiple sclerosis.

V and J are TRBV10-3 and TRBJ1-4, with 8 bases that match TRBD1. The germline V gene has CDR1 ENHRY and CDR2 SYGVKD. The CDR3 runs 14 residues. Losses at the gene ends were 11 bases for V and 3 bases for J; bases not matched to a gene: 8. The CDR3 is CAAKTTGANEKLFF. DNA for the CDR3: TGTGCCGCCAAGACGACAGGGGCTAATGAAAAACTGTTTTTT.

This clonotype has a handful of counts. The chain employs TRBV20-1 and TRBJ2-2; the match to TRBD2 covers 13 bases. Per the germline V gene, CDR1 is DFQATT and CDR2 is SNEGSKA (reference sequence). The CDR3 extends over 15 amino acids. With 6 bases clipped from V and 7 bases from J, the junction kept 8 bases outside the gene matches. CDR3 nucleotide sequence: TGCAGTGCCATAACTAGCGGGAGGGCGAGCGGGGAGCTGTTTTTT. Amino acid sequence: CSAITSGRASGELFF.

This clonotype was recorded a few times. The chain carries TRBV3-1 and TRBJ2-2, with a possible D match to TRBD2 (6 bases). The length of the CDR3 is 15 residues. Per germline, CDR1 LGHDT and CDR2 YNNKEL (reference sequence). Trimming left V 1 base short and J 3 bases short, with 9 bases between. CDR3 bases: TGTGCCAGCAGCCAAGTACTAGCAGACACCGGGGAGCTGTTTTTT. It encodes CASSQVLADTGELFF.

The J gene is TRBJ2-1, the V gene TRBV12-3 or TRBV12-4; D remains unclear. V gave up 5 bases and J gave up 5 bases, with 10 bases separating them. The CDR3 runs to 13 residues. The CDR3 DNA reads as TGTGCCAGCAGTCCTCTCCCGGACAATGAGCAGTTCTTC. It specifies CASSPLPDNEQFF.

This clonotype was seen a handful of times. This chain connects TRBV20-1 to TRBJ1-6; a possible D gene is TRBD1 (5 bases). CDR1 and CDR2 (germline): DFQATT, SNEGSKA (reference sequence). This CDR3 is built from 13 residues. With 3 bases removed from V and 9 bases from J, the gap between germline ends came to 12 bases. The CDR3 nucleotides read TGCAGTGCTAGGGAAGACAGTTCTTCACCCCTCCACTTT. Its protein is CSAREDSSSPLHF.

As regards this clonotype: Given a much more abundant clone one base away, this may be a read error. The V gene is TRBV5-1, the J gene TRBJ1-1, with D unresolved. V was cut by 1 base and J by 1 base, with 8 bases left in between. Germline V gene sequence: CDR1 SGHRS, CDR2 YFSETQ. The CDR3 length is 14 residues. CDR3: CASSLSLGNTEAFF. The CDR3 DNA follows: TGCGCCAGCAGCTTGTCCCTGGGGAACACTGAAGCTTTCTTT.

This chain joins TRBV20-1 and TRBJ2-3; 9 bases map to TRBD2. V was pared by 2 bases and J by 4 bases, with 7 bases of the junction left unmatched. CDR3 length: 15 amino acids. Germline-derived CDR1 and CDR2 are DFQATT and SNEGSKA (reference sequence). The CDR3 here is CSARNAGGPPDTQYF. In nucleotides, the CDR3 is TGCAGTGCTAGAAATGCGGGGGGGCCCCCAGATACGCAGTATTTT.

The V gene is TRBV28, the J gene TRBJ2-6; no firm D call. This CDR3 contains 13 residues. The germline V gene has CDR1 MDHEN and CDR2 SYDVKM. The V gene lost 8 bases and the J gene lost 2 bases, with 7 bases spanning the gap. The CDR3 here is CASQRTGANVLTF. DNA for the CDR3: TGTGCCAGCCAGCGAACTGGGGCCAACGTCCTGACTTTC.

As DNA, the CDR3 is TGCAGTGCTAGGGTACTAGCGGGAATTGCCTACGAGCAGTACTTC. It is translated as CSARVLAGIAYEQYF. The chain has TRBV20-1 and TRBJ2-7, with TRBD2 matching 10 bases. Germline V gene lookup returns CDR1 DFQATT and CDR2 SNEGSKA (reference sequence). The ends lost 3 bases at V and 2 bases at J; junction bases unmatched: 7. The length of the CDR3 is 15 residues.

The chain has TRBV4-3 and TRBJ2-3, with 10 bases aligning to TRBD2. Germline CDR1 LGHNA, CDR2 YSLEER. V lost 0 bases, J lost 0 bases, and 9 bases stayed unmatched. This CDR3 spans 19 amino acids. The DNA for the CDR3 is TGCGCCAGCAGCCAAGAATGGGATGGACTAGCGGTTAGCACAGATACGCAGTATTTT. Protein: CASSQEWDGLAVSTDTQYF.

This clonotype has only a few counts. The CDR3 spells CASSAGHLGSPLHF. CDR3 nucleotides: TGTGCCAGCAGCGCCGGACACCTGGGTTCACCCCTCCACTTT. V and J are TRBV5-6 and TRBJ1-6; D perhaps matches TRBD1 (5 bases). CDR1 and CDR2 from the germline V gene are SGHDT and YYEEEE. V was clipped by 4 bases and J by 9 bases, with 14 bases between them. This CDR3 contains 14 residues.

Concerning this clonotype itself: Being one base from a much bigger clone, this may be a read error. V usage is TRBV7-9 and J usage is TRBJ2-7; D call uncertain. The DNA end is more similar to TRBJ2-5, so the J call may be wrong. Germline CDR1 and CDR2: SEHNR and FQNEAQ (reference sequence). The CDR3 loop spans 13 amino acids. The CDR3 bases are TGTGCCAGCAGCTTAGCTAAGGCCGGGACCCAGTACTTC. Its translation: CASSLAKAGTQYF.

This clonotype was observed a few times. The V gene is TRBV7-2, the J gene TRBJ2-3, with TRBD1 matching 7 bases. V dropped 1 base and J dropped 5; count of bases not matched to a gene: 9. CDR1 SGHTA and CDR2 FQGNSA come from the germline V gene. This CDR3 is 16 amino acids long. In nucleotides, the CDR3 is TGTGCCAGCAGCTTAGTCGTGGGTCAGGGGGTAGATACGCAGTATTTT. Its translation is CASSLVVGQGVDTQYF.

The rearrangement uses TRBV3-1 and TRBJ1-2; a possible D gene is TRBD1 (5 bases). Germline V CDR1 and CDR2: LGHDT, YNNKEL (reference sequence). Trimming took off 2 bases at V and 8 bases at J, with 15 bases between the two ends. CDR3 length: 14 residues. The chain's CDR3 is CASSQLRQGGGYTF. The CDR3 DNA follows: TGTGCCAGCAGCCAATTACGGCAGGGTGGAGGCTACACCTTC.

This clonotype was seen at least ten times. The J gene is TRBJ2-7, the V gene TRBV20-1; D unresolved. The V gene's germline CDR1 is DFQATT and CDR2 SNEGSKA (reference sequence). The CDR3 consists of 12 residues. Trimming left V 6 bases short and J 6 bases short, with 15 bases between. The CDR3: CSAPGVASEQYF. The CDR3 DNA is TGCAGTGCCCCCGGTGTGGCCTCCGAGCAGTACTTC.

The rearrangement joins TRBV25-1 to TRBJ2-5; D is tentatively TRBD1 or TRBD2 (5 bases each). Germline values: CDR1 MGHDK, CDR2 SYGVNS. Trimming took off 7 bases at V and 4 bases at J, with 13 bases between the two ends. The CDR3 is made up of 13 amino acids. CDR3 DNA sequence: TGTGCCAGCACCGGGACGGCGGGAGAGACCCAGTACTTC. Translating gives CASTGTAGETQYF.

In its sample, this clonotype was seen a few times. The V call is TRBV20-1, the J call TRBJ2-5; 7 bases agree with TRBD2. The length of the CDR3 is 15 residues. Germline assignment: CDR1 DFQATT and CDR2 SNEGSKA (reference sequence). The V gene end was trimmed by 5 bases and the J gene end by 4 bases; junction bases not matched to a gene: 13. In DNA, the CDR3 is TGCAGTGCTTACCGTGGCGGGGGTATAGGAGAGACCCAGTACTTC. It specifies CSAYRGGGIGETQYF.

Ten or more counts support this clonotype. CDR3 coding DNA: TGTGCCAGCAGTTTAGGTCCGGGGTACTACGAGCAGTACTTC. Translated: CASSLGPGYYEQYF. The rearrangement joins TRBV12-3 or TRBV12-4 to TRBJ2-7; a weak D match, TRBD2 (5 bases). The CDR3 is 14 residues long. V lost 1 base and J 3 bases, leaving 10 bases between the germline ends.

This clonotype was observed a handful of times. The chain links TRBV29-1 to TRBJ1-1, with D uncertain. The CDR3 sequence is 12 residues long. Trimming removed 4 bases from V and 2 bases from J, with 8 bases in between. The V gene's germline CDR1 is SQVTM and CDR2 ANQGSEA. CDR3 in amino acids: CSVGALNTEAFF. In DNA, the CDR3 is TGCAGCGTTGGGGCTTTAAACACTGAAGCTTTCTTT. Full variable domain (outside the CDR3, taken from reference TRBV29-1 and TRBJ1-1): SAVISQKPSRDICQRGTSLTIQCQVDSQVTMMFWYRQQPGQSLTLIATANQGSEATYESGFVIDKFPISRPNLTFSTLTVSNMSPEDSSIYLCSVGALNTEAFFGQGTRLTVV.

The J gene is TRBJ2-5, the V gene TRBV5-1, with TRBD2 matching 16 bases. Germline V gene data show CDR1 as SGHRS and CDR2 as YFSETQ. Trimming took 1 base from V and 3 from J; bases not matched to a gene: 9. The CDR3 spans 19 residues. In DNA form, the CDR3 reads TGCGCCAGCAGCTTGCCTGGGGGACTAGCGGGAGGGACGAAAGAGACCCAGTACTTC. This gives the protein CASSLPGGLAGGTKETQYF.

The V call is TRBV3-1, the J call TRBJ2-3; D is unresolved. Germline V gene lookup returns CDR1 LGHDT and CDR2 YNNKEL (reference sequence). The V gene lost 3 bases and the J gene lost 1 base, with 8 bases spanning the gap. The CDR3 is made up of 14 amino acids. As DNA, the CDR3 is TGTGCCAGCAGCCAGAGATACCGCACAGATACGCAGTATTTT. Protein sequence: CASSQRYRTDTQYF.

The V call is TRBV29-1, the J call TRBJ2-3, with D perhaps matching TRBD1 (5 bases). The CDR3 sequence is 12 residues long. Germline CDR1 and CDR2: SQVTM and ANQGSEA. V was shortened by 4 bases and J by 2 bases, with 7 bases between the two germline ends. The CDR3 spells CSVGRVTDTQYF. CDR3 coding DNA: TGCAGCGTTGGCAGGGTCACAGATACGCAGTATTTT.

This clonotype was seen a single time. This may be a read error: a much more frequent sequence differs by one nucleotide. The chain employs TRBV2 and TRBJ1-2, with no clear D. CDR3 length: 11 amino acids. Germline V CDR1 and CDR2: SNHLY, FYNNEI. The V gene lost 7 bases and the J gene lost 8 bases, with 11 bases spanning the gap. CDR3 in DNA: TGTGCCAGCACTCGGGCGGTGGGCTACACCTTC. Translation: CASTRAVGYTF.

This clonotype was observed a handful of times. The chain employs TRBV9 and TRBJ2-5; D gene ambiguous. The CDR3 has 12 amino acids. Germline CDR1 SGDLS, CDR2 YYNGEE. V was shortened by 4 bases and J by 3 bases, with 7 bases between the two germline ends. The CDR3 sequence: CASSPHEETQYF. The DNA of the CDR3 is TGTGCCAGCAGCCCCCACGAAGAGACCCAGTACTTC.

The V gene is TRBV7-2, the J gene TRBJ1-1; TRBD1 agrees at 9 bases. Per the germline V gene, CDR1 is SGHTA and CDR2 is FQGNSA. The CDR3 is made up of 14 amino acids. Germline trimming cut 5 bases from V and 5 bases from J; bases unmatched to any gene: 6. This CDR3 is CASSQGQGGTEAFF. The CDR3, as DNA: TGTGCCAGCAGCCAGGGACAGGGAGGTACTGAAGCTTTCTTT.

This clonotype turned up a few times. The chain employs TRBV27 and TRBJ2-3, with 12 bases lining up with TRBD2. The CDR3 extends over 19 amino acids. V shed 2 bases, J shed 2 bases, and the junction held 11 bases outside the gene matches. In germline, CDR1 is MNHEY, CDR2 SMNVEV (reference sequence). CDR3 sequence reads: CASSLGAASGRAFTDTQYF. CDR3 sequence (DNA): TGTGCCAGCAGTTTAGGGGCGGCTAGCGGGAGGGCCTTCACAGATACGCAGTATTTT.

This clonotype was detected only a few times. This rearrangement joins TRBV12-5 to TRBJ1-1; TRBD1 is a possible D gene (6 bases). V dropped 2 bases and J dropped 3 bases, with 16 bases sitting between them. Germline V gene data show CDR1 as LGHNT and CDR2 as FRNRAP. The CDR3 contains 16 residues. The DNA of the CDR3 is TGTGCTAGTGGTTTGCGCCGCTCCAGACAGGACACTGAAGCTTTCTTT. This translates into CASGLRRSRQDTEAFF.